The 23 T cell receptor beta chains below all came from one sample that was sequenced in a study of T cell repertoires in ileal Crohn's disease. Only in-frame clones appear in the TCRdb table, and some are missing; sequencing was by immunoSEQ multiplex PCR. The table records approximately 12,000 clones, around three quarters of them present only once. The sample taken for sequencing was ileal tissue. These receptors originate from an adult with Crohn's disease.

This clone was seen more than once but under ten times. The genes are TRBV6-5 and TRBJ2-3; TRBD1 matches at 7 bases. J was trimmed by 2 bases and V by 4 bases; bases with no gene match: 6. In germline, CDR1 is MNHEY, CDR2 SVGAGI. The CDR3 contains 15 residues. DNA for the CDR3: TGTGCCAGCAGTTCCCCGGGACAGCCCACAGATACGCAGTATTTT. Translation: CASSSPGQPTDTQYF.

This chain uses TRBV10-1 with TRBJ1-1; the D gene is possibly TRBD1 (6 bases). The CDR3 length is 14 residues. V was shortened by 6 bases and J by 0 bases, with 11 bases between the two germline ends. Germline CDR1 is WNHNN and CDR2 is SYGVQD (reference sequence). The CDR3 loop reads CASRDSSMNTEAFF. The CDR3 DNA is TGCGCCAGCAGGGACAGTTCGATGAACACTGAAGCTTTCTTT.

This chain connects TRBV19 to TRBJ1-2, with 7 bases lining up with TRBD1. The CDR3 is 15 residues long. V lost 4 bases, J lost 8 bases, and 13 bases stayed unmatched. Germline CDR1 reads LNHDA; CDR2 reads SQIVND (reference sequence). DNA of the CDR3: TGTGCCAGTAGTACCTCACAGGGGACTCGCTCCGGCTACACCTTC. Its protein product is CASSTSQGTRSGYTF.

V usage is TRBV19 and J usage is TRBJ1-4; 11 bases align to TRBD1. The CDR3 consists of 17 residues. Germline assignment: CDR1 LNHDA and CDR2 SQIVND (reference sequence). The ends lost 0 bases at V and 6 bases at J; junction bases unmatched: 6. The CDR3 here is CASSIEDRGRGDEKLFF. CDR3 sequence (DNA): TGTGCCAGTAGTATAGAGGACAGGGGGCGGGGGGATGAAAAACTGTTTTTT.

The chain employs TRBV29-1 and TRBJ2-6; 7 nucleotides line up with TRBD1. Per germline, CDR1 SQVTM and CDR2 ANQGSEA. V dropped 5 bases and J dropped 4; count of bases not matched to a gene: 2. CDR3 length: 13 residues. The CDR3 here is CSVTGVGANVLTF. In DNA form, the CDR3 reads TGCAGCGTTACAGGGGTAGGGGCCAACGTCCTGACTTTC.

The chain couples TRBV2 to TRBJ2-7; a possible D gene is TRBD2 (5 bases). CDR1 and CDR2 from the germline V gene are SNHLY and FYNNEI. This CDR3 spans 14 amino acids. The ends were cut back, 4 bases at V and 6 bases at J, with 16 bases in the middle. Here the CDR3 reads CASSGTGTGVEQYF. For the CDR3, the DNA is TGTGCCAGCAGTGGGACCGGAACCGGGGTCGAGCAGTACTTC.

For this clone: The same CDR3 is also encoded by other DNA sequences in this sample. CDR3 DNA: TGTGCCAGCAGTTTATCAGGGACAGCACACTCCCCCCTCCACTTT. It is translated as CASSLSGTAHSPLHF. J is TRBJ1-6 and V is TRBV27; 7 bases line up with TRBD1. Germline trimming cut 0 bases from V and 13 bases from J; bases unmatched to any gene: 9. From germline, CDR1 is MNHEY and CDR2 SMNVEV (reference sequence). This CDR3 is 15 amino acids long.

The rearrangement uses TRBV30 and TRBJ2-3; 8 bases map to TRBD2. CDR1 is GTSNPN, CDR2 SVGIG, per germline (reference sequence). Trimming at V came to 2 bases and at J to 4 bases, leaving 5 bases not matched to a gene. The CDR3 runs 14 residues. This chain's CDR3 is CAWSSRGGADTQYF. The CDR3, as DNA: TGTGCCTGGAGTAGCCGGGGGGGCGCAGATACGCAGTATTTT.

This chain links TRBV12-5 with TRBJ2-2; 7 positions agree with TRBD1. CDR3 length: 17 amino acids. Per germline, CDR1 LGHNT and CDR2 FRNRAP. The trim removed 4 bases at V and 0 bases at J, leaving 8 bases unmatched. In nucleotides, the CDR3 is TGTGCTAGTGGTTGGACAGGACAGAGAGCGAACACCGGGGAGCTGTTTTTT. Protein: CASGWTGQRANTGELFF. The complete variable domain, with remaining parts taken from reference TRBV12-5 and TRBJ2-2, reads DARVTQTPRHKVTEMGQEVTMRCQPILGHNTVFWYRQTMMQGLELLAYFRNRAPLDDSGMPKDRFSAEMPDATLATLKIQPSEPRDSAVYFCASGWTGQRANTGELFFGEGSRLTVL.

The chain joins TRBV7-8 to TRBJ1-6; 10 bases agree with TRBD1. The CDR3 spans 19 residues. Germline loops: CDR1 SGHVS, CDR2 FQNEAQ. Germline trimming cut 6 bases from V and 7 bases from J; bases unmatched to any gene: 18. CDR3 sequence: CASRARGTGATMINSPLHF. The CDR3 bases are TGTGCCAGCAGGGCGAGAGGGACAGGGGCAACCATGATAAATTCACCCCTCCACTTT.

This clone was picked up a small number of times. The chain uses TRBV2 and TRBJ1-5; TRBD1 matches 9 bases. Germline assignment: CDR1 SNHLY and CDR2 FYNNEI. V shed 7 bases and J 1 base; nucleotides not matched to a gene: 8. This CDR3 is 16 amino acids long. CDR3 sequence (DNA): TGTGCCAGCACTCTCTCGACAGGGGGGAGCAATCAGCCCCAGCATTTT. Protein product: CASTLSTGGSNQPQHF.

This clone was observed a single time. This chain joins TRBV9 and TRBJ1-6; D not resolved. Trimming cost V 0 bases and J 6 bases, with 10 bases left between them. Germline V gene data show CDR1 as SGDLS and CDR2 as YYNGEE. This CDR3 is 15 amino acids long. The CDR3 region has the DNA TGTGCCAGCAGCGTAGACCTCGGAGCTAATTCACCCCTCCACTTT. Its protein product is CASSVDLGANSPLHF.

This sequence joins TRBV11-2 and TRBJ2-2; no clear D. CDR1 is SGHAT and CDR2 is FQNNGV in the germline V gene. V was cut by 4 bases and J by 4 bases, with 10 bases left in between. This CDR3 region has 14 residues. The CDR3 sequence: CASSYVSVTGELFF. The DNA for the CDR3 is TGTGCCAGCAGCTACGTTTCGGTCACCGGGGAGCTGTTTTTT.

V and J are TRBV9 and TRBJ2-5, with D unresolved. Trimming shortened V by 0 bases and J by 5 bases, and 17 bases separated the two germline ends. The CDR3 is 16 residues long. Germline values: CDR1 SGDLS, CDR2 YYNGEE. The CDR3 DNA follows: TGTGCCAGCAGCGTAGGTCTCATTGTTGGAGCGGAGACCCAGTACTTC. As protein: CASSVGLIVGAETQYF.

The CDR3 spells CASSSDRGPYEQYF. The CDR3 DNA reads TGTGCCAGCAGCTCGGACAGGGGGCCCTACGAGCAGTACTTC. This sequence joins TRBV7-3 and TRBJ2-7; TRBD1 matches at 11 bases. This CDR3 has 14 residues. V gave up 4 bases and J gave up 2 bases; unmatched junction bases: 1. Germline-derived CDR1 and CDR2 are SGHTA and FQGTGA. Full variable domain (missing parts from reference TRBV7-3 and TRBJ2-7): GAGVSQTPSNKVTEKGKYVELRCDPISGHTALYWYRQSLGQGPEFLIYFQGTGAADDSGLPNDRFFAVRPEGSVSTLKIQRTERGDSAVYLCASSSDRGPYEQYFGPGTRLTVT.

There are a few counts of this clone. V is TRBV5-4 and J is TRBJ2-5; 9 nucleotides align to TRBD1. The length of the CDR3 is 16 residues. Unmatched junction bases numbered 10, after V lost 4 bases and J lost 3 bases. Per the germline V gene, CDR1 is SGHNT and CDR2 is YYREEE (reference sequence). In DNA form, the CDR3 reads TGTGCCAGCAGCCCCGGTTTAGACAGGGGGAAAGAGACCCAGTACTTC. Residues: CASSPGLDRGKETQYF.

The chain links TRBV7-2 to TRBJ2-7; a weak D match, TRBD2 (5 bases). Per the germline V gene, CDR1 is SGHTA and CDR2 is FQGNSA. V lost 0 bases and J lost 12, with 15 bases in between. The CDR3 covers 13 residues. The CDR3 reads CASSLAGSGGLYF. For the CDR3, the DNA is TGTGCCAGCAGCTTAGCAGGCAGTGGAGGACTGTACTTC.

The chain has TRBV6-1 and TRBJ2-4; 7 nucleotides line up with TRBD2. This CDR3 region has 14 residues. Germline V gene lookup returns CDR1 MNHNS and CDR2 SASEGT. V shed 7 bases and J 2 bases; nucleotides not matched to a gene: 5. The CDR3 DNA follows: TGTGCCAGCACGTCGCGGGGGTCCAAAAACATTCAGTACTTC. It is translated as CASTSRGSKNIQYF.

The chain joins TRBV9 to TRBJ2-7, with 8 bases that match TRBD2. The CDR3 extends over 14 amino acids. Germline trimming cut 3 bases from V and 0 bases from J; bases unmatched to any gene: 2. Germline CDR1 is SGDLS and CDR2 is YYNGEE. The CDR3 loop reads CASSAAGDSYEQYF. The CDR3 nucleotides read TGTGCCAGCAGCGCAGCGGGGGACTCCTACGAGCAGTACTTC. The whole variable domain, remainder taken from reference TRBV9 and TRBJ2-7, is DSGVTQTPKHLITATGQRVTLRCSPRSGDLSVYWYQQSLDQGLQFLIQYYNGEERAKGNILERFSAQQFPDLHSELNLSSLELGDSALYFCASSAAGDSYEQYFGPGTRLTVT.

The chain recombines TRBV7-2 with TRBJ2-7; 10 bases map to TRBD2. Germline-derived CDR1 and CDR2 are SGHTA and FQGNSA. V gave up 5 bases and J gave up 0 bases; unmatched junction bases: 4. CDR3 length: 15 residues. CDR3 in DNA: TGTGCCAGCAGCACCAGCGGGGGGGTCTCCTACGAGCAGTACTTC. Protein product: CASSTSGGVSYEQYF.

In DNA, the CDR3 is TGTGCCAGCAGGGCTAGCCCCTCGTACAATGAGCAGTTCTTC. Translated: CASRASPSYNEQFF. The chain joins TRBV2 to TRBJ2-1; TRBD2 might be the D (5 bases). V was cut by 6 bases and J by 4 bases, with 13 bases left in between. The CDR3 totals 14 residues. The V gene's germline CDR1 is SNHLY and CDR2 FYNNEI.

The genes are TRBV7-9 and TRBJ2-7; D perhaps matches TRBD2 (5 bases). V lost 2 bases and J lost 3, with 14 bases in between. The CDR3 consists of 15 residues. Germline lookup yields CDR1 SEHNR and CDR2 FQNEAQ (reference sequence). The CDR3 DNA reads as TGTGCCAGCAGCTTAATGGGCGGCGGACTCTACGAGCAGTACTTC. It encodes CASSLMGGGLYEQYF.

To note about this clone: Other DNA sequences within the sample encode an identical CDR3. The chain recombines TRBV5-6 with TRBJ1-6; D uncertain. Germline loops: CDR1 SGHDT, CDR2 YYEEEE. The CDR3 sequence is 16 residues long. Trimming removed 4 bases from V and 0 bases from J, with 11 bases in between. CDR3 nucleotide sequence: TGTGCCAGCAGCCGGGTGGGGAGCTCCTATAATTCACCCCTCCACTTT. This codes for CASSRVGSSYNSPLHF. Together with reference TRBV5-6 and TRBJ1-6, the CDR3 gives the full variable domain: DAGVTQSPTHLIKTRGQQVTLRCSPKSGHDTVSWYQQALGQGPQFIFQYYEEEERQRGNFPDRFSGHQFPNYSSELNVNALLLGDSALYLCASSRVGSSYNSPLHFGNGTRLTVT.